These 25 T cell receptor beta chains share one sample of origin, sequenced in a study of Ad26.COV2.S vaccination and SARS-CoV-2 variants. Treatment reported: roughly 20 received Ad26.COV2.S at low or high dose, single or two shots; about five received placebo; per-sample allocation not given. Sample collection was performed on day 63 after the first vaccine or placebo injection. TCRdb's copy holds only in-frame clones and misses some; the assay was immunoSEQ multiplex PCR. The profile covers about 380,000 clones, with about four fifths appearing a single time and approximately 7% taken by the ten largest. Sample: peripheral blood, taken in a trial of Ad26.COV2.S vaccine versus placebo. The receptors shown here come from a person aged 18-65 years who received the Ad26.COV2.S COVID-19 vaccine or a placebo.

This clone was seen a single time. This chain joins TRBV6-2 or TRBV6-3 and TRBJ2-7, with D uncertain. The V and J ends lost 2 bases and 0 bases respectively, with 5 bases between them. CDR1 is MNHEY, CDR2 SVGEGT, per germline. The CDR3 spans 13 residues. CDR3 loop: CASSYGYSYEQYF. Here the CDR3 DNA reads TGTGCCAGCAGTTACGGCTACTCCTACGAGCAGTACTTC.

This clone was recorded at least ten times. The genes are TRBV4-3 and TRBJ1-3; no firm D call. Germline-derived CDR1 and CDR2 are LGHNA and YSLEER. The CDR3 contains 17 residues. The V end lost 2 bases, the J end lost 0 bases, and 14 bases lay between the germline ends. CDR3 loop: CASSQRAVRSSGNTIYF. The CDR3 DNA sequence: TGCGCCAGCAGCCAACGTGCGGTTCGCAGCTCTGGAAACACCATATATTTT.

The chain is built from TRBV10-3 and TRBJ1-6; D possibly corresponds to TRBD1 (6 bases). This CDR3 comprises 14 residues. Germline CDR1 is ENHRY and CDR2 is SYGVKD. Between the trimmed V and J ends, which lost 0 bases and 14 bases, there was a span of 14 bases. The CDR3 coding sequence is TGTGCCATCAGTGAGTCCGGATTCAGGGACACCCTCCACTTT. It is translated as CAISESGFRDTLHF.

This rearrangement joins TRBV29-1 to TRBJ2-1, with TRBD2 matching over 13 bases. Germline assignment: CDR1 SQVTM and CDR2 ANQGSEA. This CDR3 has 14 residues. V shed 6 bases, J shed 9 bases, and the junction held 8 bases outside the gene matches. CDR3 DNA: TGCAGCGTGGGACCGGGACTAGCGGGAAGTGAGCAGTTCTTC. Amino acids: CSVGPGLAGSEQFF.

This clone was found a few times. The V call is TRBV11-1, the J call TRBJ1-2; D is unresolved. The germline V and J ends were trimmed by 3 bases and 6 bases, with 14 bases remaining between them. The CDR3 extends over 14 amino acids. CDR1 is SGHAT and CDR2 is FQDESV in the germline V gene (reference sequence). The CDR3 reads CASSFHREDDGYTF. CDR3 nucleotide sequence: TGTGCCAGCAGCTTTCATCGGGAGGACGATGGCTACACCTTC.

The rearrangement uses TRBV13 and TRBJ2-3, with TRBD2 matching 8 bases. CDR1 is PRHDT and CDR2 is FYEKMQ in the germline V gene (reference sequence). The V and J ends lost 11 bases and 9 bases, in that order; junction bases with no gene match: 7. This CDR3 comprises 11 residues. The DNA for the CDR3 is TGTGCCTCCCGAGCGGGAGTGACGCAGTATTTT. Amino acids: CASRAGVTQYF.

This clone came up a few times. V is TRBV28 and J is TRBJ2-5; 7 bases map to TRBD2. Germline-derived CDR1 and CDR2 are MDHEN and SYDVKM. V lost 8 bases to trimming and J lost 6 bases; unmatched junction nucleotides: 15. The CDR3 loop spans 15 amino acids. CDR3 bases: TGTGCCAGCTATCGCGGGGGTCAGGGCGTGAAGACCCAGTACTTC. Its translation: CASYRGGQGVKTQYF. Full variable domain (outside the CDR3, taken from reference TRBV28 and TRBJ2-5): DVKVTQSSRYLVKRTGEKVFLECVQDMDHENMFWYRQDPGLGLRLIYFSYDVKMKEKGDIPEGYSVSREKKERFSLILESASTNQTSMYLCASYRGGQGVKTQYFGPGTRLLVL.

The CDR3 DNA follows: TGTGCCTGGAGTGCCGACAGGGGACCCCACGAGCAGTACTTC. This codes for CAWSADRGPHEQYF. V usage is TRBV30 and J usage is TRBJ2-7; TRBD1 matches 8 bases. Germline values: CDR1 GTSNPN, CDR2 SVGIG (reference sequence). Trimming cost V 1 base and J 5 bases; bases outside gene matches: 7. The CDR3 runs 14 residues.

This clone showed up just a few times. The chain is built from TRBV5-1 and TRBJ1-1; D gene ambiguous. The ends were cut back, 5 bases at V and 2 bases at J, with 7 bases in the middle. CDR3 length: 12 residues. Per germline, CDR1 SGHRS and CDR2 YFSETQ. The CDR3 reads CASREGNTEAFF. CDR3 in DNA: TGCGCCAGCAGGGAGGGTAACACTGAAGCTTTCTTT.

The chain's CDR3 is CASSVSWTGDPYF. In DNA, the CDR3 is TGTGCCAGCAGCGTATCTTGGACGGGAGACCCGTATTTT. The chain uses TRBV7-2 and TRBJ2-3; TRBD2 might be the D (6 bases). Trimming cost V 5 bases and J 14 bases, with 20 bases left between them. The germline gives CDR1 SGHTA, CDR2 FQGNSA. This CDR3 has 13 residues.

The chain employs TRBV5-1 and TRBJ2-3; 10 bases map to TRBD2. Per the germline V gene, CDR1 is SGHRS and CDR2 is YFSETQ. V lost 3 bases, J lost 5 bases, and 15 bases stayed unmatched. CDR3 length equals 18 residues. CDR3 bases: TGCGCCAGCAGCTGGAAGCGGGGGGGCTCAGTGGAAGGAGATACGCAGTATTTT. It codes for CASSWKRGGSVEGDTQYF.

The chain's CDR3 is CASSLPGLAGHNEQFF. CDR3 nucleotides: TGCGCCAGCAGCTTACCGGGACTAGCAGGACACAATGAGCAGTTCTTC. The rearrangement uses TRBV5-1 and TRBJ2-1, with 9 bases that match TRBD2. Germline CDR1 and CDR2: SGHRS and YFSETQ. Germline trimming cut 2 bases from V and 5 bases from J; bases unmatched to any gene: 8. The CDR3 is 16 residues long.

DNA of the CDR3: TGCAGCGTCCTAGCGGGGGTATACCCCTACGAGCAGTACTTC. Encoded protein: CSVLAGVYPYEQYF. The chain uses TRBV29-1 and TRBJ2-7; 10 nucleotides agree with TRBD2. V shed 6 bases, J shed 2 bases, and the junction held 7 bases outside the gene matches. This CDR3 has 14 amino acids. Looked up from germline, CDR1 is SQVTM and CDR2 is ANQGSEA.

There are a few counts of this clone. The chain has TRBV4-1 and TRBJ1-2; 7 positions match TRBD1. The CDR3 consists of 14 residues. Germline values: CDR1 MGHRA, CDR2 YSYEKL. Unmatched junction bases numbered 6, after V lost 1 base and J lost 7 bases. This CDR3 reads CASSQVIRGSGYTF. The CDR3 DNA sequence: TGCGCCAGCAGCCAAGTCATCAGGGGGTCTGGCTACACCTTC.

The chain couples TRBV7-7 to TRBJ2-5, with TRBD2 as a possible D gene (5 bases). V lost 4 bases and J lost 6, with 15 bases in between. CDR1 is SSHAT, CDR2 FNYEAQ, per germline (reference sequence). CDR3 size: 14 residues. The CDR3 region has the DNA TGTGCCAGCAGCTCGGCGGTGGGCGGGCAGACCCAGTACTTC. Translated, it gives CASSSAVGGQTQYF.

CDR3 in amino acids: CASSRTGGYTF. The CDR3 DNA sequence: TGTGCCAGCAGCCGGACTGGAGGCTACACCTTC. The chain carries TRBV3-1 (or the pseudogene TRBV3-2) and TRBJ1-2; D is uncertain. Germline loops: CDR1 LGHDT, CDR2 YNNKEL (reference sequence). The ends were cut back, 4 bases at V and 8 bases at J, with 8 bases in the middle. The CDR3 is 11 amino acids.

In its sample, this clone was seen once. The chain uses TRBV7-6 and TRBJ2-2, with 13 bases matching TRBD2. This CDR3 contains 18 residues. Germline V CDR1 and CDR2: SGHVS, FNYEAQ. V lost 3 bases to trimming and J lost 2 bases; unmatched junction nucleotides: 6. CDR3 bases: TGTGCCAGCAGCTTCCCTGGGACTAGCGGGGTTAACACCGGGGAGCTGTTTTTT. This translates into CASSFPGTSGVNTGELFF.

The CDR3 coding sequence is TGCGCCAGCAGCCGGGCTAGCGACGTCACCGGGGAGCTGTTTTTT. Translating it yields CASSRASDVTGELFF. J is TRBJ2-2 and V is TRBV4-1, with D possibly being TRBD2 (6 bases). This CDR3 region has 15 residues. CDR1 and CDR2 (germline): MGHRA, YSYEKL. The V end was cut by 4 bases, the J end by 4 bases, with 13 bases between.

The chain is built from TRBV15 and TRBJ2-1, with 8 positions matching TRBD2. V trimming: 0 bases; J trimming: 1 base; junction bases outside the gene matches: 11. CDR1 and CDR2 from the germline V gene are LNHNV and YYDKDF (reference sequence). This CDR3 is 19 amino acids long. In DNA, the CDR3 is TGTGCCACCAGCAGAGATTACGGCCGGGGGGGAGTATCCTACAATGAGCAGTTCTTC. Protein: CATSRDYGRGGVSYNEQFF.

This clone was found once. The chain links TRBV4-3 to TRBJ2-2; unclear D gene. The germline V gene encodes CDR1 LGHNA and CDR2 YSLEER. CDR3 size: 15 residues. With 1 base removed from V and 0 bases from J, the gap between germline ends came to 6 bases. CDR3 in amino acids: CASSQVQSNTGELFF. The CDR3 DNA reads TGCGCCAGCAGCCAAGTACAGTCGAACACCGGGGAGCTGTTTTTT.

A word on this clone: Compared with germline, one end of the junction differs, possibly owing to a read error. The chain carries TRBV5-1 and TRBJ2-7; the D gene is possibly TRBD2 (5 bases). CDR1 and CDR2 from the germline V gene are SGHRS and YFSETQ. The CDR3 loop spans 13 amino acids. The CDR3 loop is CASSLARTDRMDF. Written as DNA, the CDR3 is TGCGCCAGCAGCTTGGCCCGGACTGACCGGATGGACTTC.

V usage is TRBV6-2 or TRBV6-3 and J usage is TRBJ2-3; D is undetermined. The CDR3 spans 15 residues. Germline V CDR1 and CDR2: MNHEY, SVGEGT. V was trimmed by 0 bases and J by 6 bases, leaving 13 bases between them. CDR3 DNA sequence: TGTGCCAGCAGTTACTCCCTCGAGGAGTTCGATACGCAGTATTTT. This encodes CASSYSLEEFDTQYF.

This chain uses TRBV30 with TRBJ2-7; no definite D call. The V and J ends lost 3 bases and 4 bases respectively, with 13 bases between them. Germline assignment: CDR1 GTSNPN and CDR2 SVGIG (reference sequence). The CDR3 runs to 13 residues. The CDR3 region has the DNA TGTGCCTGGAGCGGCGGAACCTTTTACGAGCAGTACTTC. Its protein product is CAWSGGTFYEQYF.

This clone is a singleton in its sample. The chain recombines TRBV6-6 with TRBJ2-7; TRBD2 matches 8 bases. Trimming removed 2 bases from V and 5 bases from J; junction bases left unmatched: 11. This CDR3 is 16 amino acids long. Germline lookup yields CDR1 MNHNY and CDR2 SVGAGI (reference sequence). The CDR3 reads CASSYAARGATHEQYF. For the CDR3, the DNA is TGTGCCAGCAGTTACGCAGCGCGGGGGGCCACCCACGAGCAGTACTTC.

There are a few counts of this clone. The V gene is TRBV7-3, the J gene TRBJ2-3; 7 nucleotides align to TRBD2. With 1 base clipped from V and 8 bases from J, the junction kept 3 bases outside the gene matches. The CDR3 runs to 13 residues. The germline V gene encodes CDR1 SGHTA and CDR2 FQGTGA. This chain's CDR3 is CASSLRERGTQYF. The CDR3 DNA reads as TGTGCCAGCAGCTTAAGAGAGCGGGGTACGCAGTATTTT.